These 5 T cell receptor beta chains were sequenced from one sample in a study of blood T cell repertoires in COVID-19. Sequencing used immunoSEQ multiplex PCR; TCRdb keeps in-frame clones, though not all of them. The data hold 90,000 or so clones, with roughly 80% observed a single time. Sequenced material: peripheral blood. The receptor set was obtained from an older man with active or convalescent COVID-19.

CDR3 protein: CASSSRTGFVYEQYF. CDR3 nucleotide sequence: TGTGCCAGTAGTTCCCGGACAGGTTTTGTATACGAGCAGTACTTC. The V and J genes are TRBV19 and TRBJ2-7, with 7 bases aligning to TRBD1. The CDR3 extends over 15 amino acids. CDR1 LNHDA and CDR2 SQIVND come from the germline V gene (reference sequence). V shed 5 bases and J 4 bases; nucleotides not matched to a gene: 11.

The gene calls are TRBV15 and TRBJ2-1; 9 nucleotides match TRBD2. The V gene's germline CDR1 is LNHNV and CDR2 YYDKDF (reference sequence). Trimming cost V 5 bases and J 0 bases; bases outside gene matches: 8. The CDR3 runs to 17 residues. The CDR3 DNA reads TGTGCCACCAGCTCGGGTAGCGGGGGACTCTCCTACAATGAGCAGTTCTTC. Protein sequence: CATSSGSGGLSYNEQFF. The full variable domain, rest sourced from reference TRBV15 and TRBJ2-1, is DAMVIQNPRYQVTQFGKPVTLSCSQTLNHNVMYWYQQKSSQAPKLLFHYYDKDFNNEADTPDNFQSRRPNTSFCFLDIRSPGLGDTAMYLCATSSGSGGLSYNEQFFGPGTRLTVL.

This chain links TRBV6-5 with TRBJ1-2; weak D call: TRBD1 (6 bases). This CDR3 has 12 amino acids. The V end lost 8 bases, the J end lost 7 bases, and 14 bases lay between the germline ends. Germline assignment: CDR1 MNHEY and CDR2 SVGAGI. The CDR3 bases are TGTGCCAGCTCAACAGGGAATGGTGGCTACACCTTC. Encoded protein: CASSTGNGGYTF.

The J gene is TRBJ2-5, the V gene TRBV27; 12 bases are shared with TRBD2. CDR3 length: 16 amino acids. V was clipped by 5 bases and J by 14 bases; unmatched bases: 18. The germline CDR1 and CDR2 sequences are MNHEY and SMNVEV (reference sequence). CDR3 sequence reads: CASSGLAGGNKGPIYF. The CDR3 region has the DNA TGTGCCAGCAGTGGTCTAGCGGGGGGGAATAAGGGCCCCATCTACTTC.

The CDR3 is CASSRSVNEKLFF. The CDR3 coding sequence is TGTGCCAGCAGCCGGTCTGTTAATGAAAAACTGTTTTTT. This chain joins TRBV6-5 and TRBJ1-4; D is uncertain. CDR3 length: 13 amino acids. Germline CDR1 is MNHEY and CDR2 is SVGAGI. V was shortened by 6 bases and J by 4 bases, with 9 bases between the two germline ends.